This section outlines one TCR beta chain sequence together with its context. This specimen belongs to a study of blood T cell repertoires in COVID-19. TCRdb's table, derived via immunoSEQ multiplex PCR, lists solely in-frame clones and lacks some. The table shows 250,000 to 400,000 clones, with 90% occurring only once. The Seattle patients, enrolled during active infection, were followed longitudinally. The CDR3 has 14 residues. Germline V gives CDR1 LNHNV, CDR2 YYDKDF (reference sequence). Losses at the gene ends were 4 bases for V and 6 bases for J; bases not matched to a gene: 9. Sequenced input: peripheral blood. The chain has TRBV15 and TRBJ2-7, with 7 bases fitting TRBD2. This clonotype was obtained from a woman in her twenties or thirties with COVID-19, enrolled during active disease. This CDR3 is CATSTEGVAGEQYF. The CDR3 region has the DNA TGTGCCACCAGCACAGAAGGGGTAGCGGGCGAGCAGTACTTC.